This TCR beta chain stems from a study of T cell clonality in common variable immunodeficiency. Study-wide findings and caveats: Fewer TCRbeta clones were shared among CVID subjects than controls.

Some clones are missing from TCRdb's copy, which holds only in-frame ones; the method was immunoSEQ multiplex PCR. This repertoire lists about 42,000 clones without singletons; around 2.1% sits in the top ten. The germline V and J ends were trimmed by 6 bases and 7 bases, with 13 bases remaining between them. The CDR3 has 13 amino acids. Germline values: CDR1 SGHTA, CDR2 FQGTGA. There are many counts of this clone. Its antigen is unidentified. The read terminates 3 residues ahead of where the CDR3 ends, so the germline J gene completes it. Most patients and controls had Caucasian heritage. The V and J genes are TRBV7-3 and TRBJ1-5, with D unresolved. Sequenced input: peripheral blood mononuclear cells. This receptor was taken from a person between 18 and 75 years old in good health. The CDR3 loop reads CASSAHKGQPQHF. Partial CDR3 DNA: TGTGCCAGCAGTGCCCACAAGGGCCAGCCC. Complete variable domain (other parts from reference TRBV7-3 and TRBJ1-5): GAGVSQTPSNKVTEKGKYVELRCDPISGHTALYWYRQSLGQGPEFLIYFQGTGAADDSGLPNDRFFAVRPEGSVSTLKIQRTERGDSAVYLCASSAHKGQPQHFGDGTRLSIL.